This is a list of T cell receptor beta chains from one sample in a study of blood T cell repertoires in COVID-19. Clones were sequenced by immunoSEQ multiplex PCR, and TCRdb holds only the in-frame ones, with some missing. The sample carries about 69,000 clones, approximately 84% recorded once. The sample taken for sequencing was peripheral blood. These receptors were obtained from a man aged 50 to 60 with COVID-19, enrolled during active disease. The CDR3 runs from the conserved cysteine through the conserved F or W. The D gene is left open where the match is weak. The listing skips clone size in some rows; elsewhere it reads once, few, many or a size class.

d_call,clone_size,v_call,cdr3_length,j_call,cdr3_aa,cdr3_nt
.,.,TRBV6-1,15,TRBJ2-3,CASSEMVARLDTQYF,TGTGCCAGCAGTGAAATGGTAGCGAGGTTGGATACGCAGTATTTT
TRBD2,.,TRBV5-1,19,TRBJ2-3,CASSLVGTSGGASTDTQYF,TGCGCCAGCAGCTTGGTCGGGACTAGCGGGGGGGCCTCCACAGATACGCAGTATTTT
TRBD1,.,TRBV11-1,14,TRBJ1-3,CASSLTGTGNTIYF,TGTGCCAGCAGCTTGACAGGGACTGGAAACACCATATATTTT
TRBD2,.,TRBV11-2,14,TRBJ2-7,CASSFGTSTYEQYF,TGTGCCAGCAGCTTCGGGACTAGCACCTACGAGCAGTACTTC
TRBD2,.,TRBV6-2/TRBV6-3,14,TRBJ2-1,CASSYTGLAGGPVF,TGTGCCAGCAGTTACACGGGACTAGCGGGGGGGCCGGTCTTC
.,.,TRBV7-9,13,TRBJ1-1,CASSLGGGQWSDF,TGTGCCAGCAGCTTAGGGGGAGGTCAGTGGAGTGACTTT
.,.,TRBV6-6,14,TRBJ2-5,CASSLPVRSETQYF,TGTGCCAGCAGTTTACCAGTGCGGTCAGAGACCCAGTACTTC
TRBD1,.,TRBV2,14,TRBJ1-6,CASSADRDGSPLHF,TGTGCCAGCAGCGCGGACAGGGATGGATCACCCCTCCACTTT
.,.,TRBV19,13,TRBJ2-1,CASSSDYYNEQFF,TGTGCCAGTAGTTCCGACTACTACAATGAGCAGTTCTTC
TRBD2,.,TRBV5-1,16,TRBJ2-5,CASSLDGSGAFETQYF,TGCGCCAGCAGCTTGGATGGTAGCGGGGCCTTTGAGACCCAGTACTTC
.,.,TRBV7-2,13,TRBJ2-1,CASSLDTHNEQFF,TGTGCCAGCAGCTTAGATACTCACAATGAGCAGTTCTTC
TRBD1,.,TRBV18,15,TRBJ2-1,CASSPGQGLVNEQFF,TGTGCCAGCTCGCCGGGACAGGGGTTGGTCAATGAGCAGTTCTTC
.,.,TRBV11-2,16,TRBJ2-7,CASSLVPQEFEDEQYF,TGTGCCAGCAGCTTAGTCCCACAAGAGTTCGAGGATGAGCAGTACTTC
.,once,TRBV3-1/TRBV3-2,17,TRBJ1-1,CASSQEDPGHLNTEAFF,TGTGCCAGCAGCCAAGAAGACCCGGGACACCTGAACACTGAAGCTTTCTTT
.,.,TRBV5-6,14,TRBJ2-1,CASSKGRPYNEQFF,TGTGCCAGCAGTAAGGGGCGGCCCTACAATGAGCAGTTCTTC
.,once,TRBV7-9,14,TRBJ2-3,CASSFRGKPDTQYF,TGTGCCAGCAGCTTCCGGGGAAAGCCCGATACGCAGTATTTT
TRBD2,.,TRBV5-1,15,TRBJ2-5,CASSSGLAGGETQYF,TGCGCCAGCAGCTCGGGACTAGCGGGGGGAGAGACCCAGTACTTC
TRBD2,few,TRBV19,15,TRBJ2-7,CASSIRLADAYEQYF,TGTGCCAGTAGTATAAGACTAGCGGACGCCTACGAGCAGTACTTC
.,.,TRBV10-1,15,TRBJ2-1,CASSEGRGSYNEQFF,TGCGCCAGCAGTGAGGGGCGGGGTTCCTACAATGAGCAGTTCTTC
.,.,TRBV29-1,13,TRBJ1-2,CSVRDIPEDGYTF,TGCAGCGTTCGGGACATACCCGAGGATGGCTACACCTTC
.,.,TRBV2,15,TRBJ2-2,CASSPLSANTGELFF,TGTGCCAGCAGCCCTTTGAGCGCGAACACCGGGGAGCTGTTTTTT